The present T cell receptor (beta chain) was sequenced within a study of molecular identifiers for immune sequencing clone quantification. V gave up 4 bases and J gave up 7 bases, with 12 bases separating them. From germline, CDR1 is MNHEY and CDR2 SMNVEV (reference sequence). The CDR3 runs to 13 residues. It was with previously described methods and listed TCR primers that bulk TCR libraries were made. TCRdb called the PCR reads again in MiXCR, with one record for every CDR3 protein. The profile shows fewer than 350,000 distinct CDR3 sequences, roughly 24% of them singletons. This clonotype was counted many times. A CD8+CD4-CCR7+CD45RA+ phenotype served as the sorting definition for naive CD8 T cells.

Sequenced material: naive CD8+ T cells from blood, with Jurkat cell RNA spiked in. The sample's subset: FACS-sorted CD8+CD4-CCR7+CD45RA+ naive T cells. V gene TRBV27 combines with J gene TRBJ2-3; the D is unclear. The TCR was taken from a human donor in good health. Some libraries in this study had Jurkat cell RNA spiked in. The CDR3 DNA is TGTGCCAGCAGTTCCCAGTTCGGGTATACGCAGTATTTT. Its translation: CASSSQFGYTQYF.